This T cell receptor (beta chain) was profiled in a study of shared clonotypes between healthy human individuals. Study-level points and caveats: Non-shared clonotypes were found to have lower generation probabilities than the clonotypes that were shared by all four of the sorted-subset donors.

Some 29,000 T cell genomes (about 0.2 ug DNA) went into each sorted-subset replicate. The method was immunoSEQ multiplex PCR; TCRdb's version includes in-frame clones alone and lacks a portion of them. The data contain approximately 2,300,000 clones, about nine tenths of them singletons. The CDR3 is 14 residues long. In germline, CDR1 is MGHRA, CDR2 YSYEKL. The V segment lost 8 bases and the J segment 5 bases; nucleotides outside the gene matches: 9. Remarks on this clone: Its antigen is currently unknown.

The healthy adult donors were HIV-negative and reported no recent acute infections or vaccinations. The receptor's source is a man between 18 and 29 years old in good health. Some clones in this sample may be carry-over from other donors' samples. The sequenced sample consisted of naive CD4+ T cells from PBMCs. The sample's subset: CD45RA+ positively selected. V and J are TRBV4-1 and TRBJ2-7, with 10 bases aligning to TRBD1. Here the CDR3 DNA reads TGCGCCAGCCGAGCAGACAGGGGGCGAAACGAGCAGTACTTC. Amino acids: CASRADRGRNEQYF.